This TCR beta chain comes out of a study of T cell repertoires in cytomegalovirus infection. Study information: CMV infection and matching HLA type were both indicated by public TCR beta signatures.

The CDR3 consists of 12 residues. Trimming took off 3 bases at V and 5 bases at J, with 8 bases between the two ends. In the case of this clonotype: Its antigen remains unidentified.

MiXCR, run by TCRdb on the reads, gives a single entry per CDR3 protein. Among about 830,000 distinct CDR3 sequences listed, around a third were seen once. The receptor was isolated from a human donor in good health (CMV status not recorded). Some clones in this sample may be carry-over from other donors' samples. The chain uses TRBV12-3 or TRBV12-4 and TRBJ2-7; no clear D. The sample in question was cultured CD8+ T cells from PBMCs, obtained from culture after CMV antigen stimulation. CDR3 nucleotides: TGTGCCAGCAGTTTCTTCCAACACGAGCAGTACTTC. It translates to CASSFFQHEQYF.